Listed below are T cell receptor beta chains from one sample, sequenced in a study of shared clonotypes between healthy human individuals. TCRdb keeps only in-frame clones here, not all; method: immunoSEQ multiplex PCR. Counted here are about 2.2 million clones, just under 95% occurring once; the ten biggest clones make up roughly 1.7%. Sequencing was carried out using naive CD8+ T cells from PBMCs. The source of these receptors is a man between 18 and 35 years old in good health. Some clones in this sample may be carry-over from other donors' samples. Each CDR3 is given with its conserved first and last residue. The D gene is left open where the match is weak. The size entry is marked missing in some rows and otherwise reads once, few, many or a size class.

v_gene: TRBV5-5
j_gene: TRBJ2-2
abundance: once
len: 16
d_gene: .
CDR3nt: TGTGCCAGCAGCTTGGCGCGTCAGGTCAACACCGGGGAGCTGTTTTTT
CDR3aa: CASSLARQVNTGELFF

v_gene: TRBV19
j_gene: TRBJ1-1
abundance: .
len: 14
d_gene: .
CDR3nt: TGTGCCAGTAGTATAATGGGTGCCGGAATTGAAGCTTTCTTT
CDR3aa: CASSIMGAGIEAFF

v_gene: TRBV5-4
j_gene: TRBJ2-7
abundance: once
len: 13
d_gene: .
CDR3nt: TGTGCCAGCAGCTTGGAACTCTCCTACGAGCAGTACTTC
CDR3aa: CASSLELSYEQYF

v_gene: TRBV19
j_gene: TRBJ1-1
abundance: once
len: 15
d_gene: .
CDR3nt: TGTGCCAGTAGTCATCCGGGACTGGAGAACACTGAAGCTTTCTTT
CDR3aa: CASSHPGLENTEAFF

v_gene: TRBV15
j_gene: TRBJ2-1
abundance: .
len: 14
d_gene: .
CDR3nt: TGTGCCACCAGCAGAGATTGGAACTTCAATGAGCAGTTCTTC
CDR3aa: CATSRDWNFNEQFF

v_gene: TRBV9
j_gene: TRBJ1-2
abundance: .
len: 16
d_gene: TRBD1
CDR3nt: TGTGCCAGCAGCGCACCCGTCACGACAGGGTGGAATGGCTACACCTTC
CDR3aa: CASSAPVTTGWNGYTF

v_gene: TRBV4-3
j_gene: TRBJ2-1
abundance: .
len: 16
d_gene: .
CDR3nt: TGCGCCAGCAGCCCCTCGGGAGCGGCCTACTACAATGAGCAGTTCTTC
CDR3aa: CASSPSGAAYYNEQFF

v_gene: TRBV12-5
j_gene: TRBJ2-7
abundance: .
len: 15
d_gene: TRBD2
CDR3nt: TGTGCTAGTGGTCCCGCCCAGCGGGAGGGCCCCGGGCAGTACTTC
CDR3aa: CASGPAQREGPGQYF

v_gene: TRBV30
j_gene: TRBJ2-7
abundance: .
len: 15
d_gene: TRBD1
CDR3nt: TGTGCCTGGAGTGTCGGGACAGGGGCAGGGTACGAGCAGTACTTC
CDR3aa: CAWSVGTGAGYEQYF

v_gene: TRBV5-4
j_gene: TRBJ1-1
abundance: .
len: 13
d_gene: .
CDR3nt: TGTGCCAGCAGCTTGTTGGAGAACACTGAAGCTTTCTTT
CDR3aa: CASSLLENTEAFF

v_gene: TRBV9
j_gene: TRBJ2-7
abundance: .
len: 18
d_gene: TRBD1
CDR3nt: TGTGCCAGCAGCGTAACCCCGGGTCTCGGGACAGGGATCAACGAGCAGTACTTC
CDR3aa: CASSVTPGLGTGINEQYF

v_gene: TRBV14
j_gene: TRBJ2-7
abundance: .
len: 16
d_gene: .
CDR3nt: TGTGCCAGCAGCCAAGAAACGGGGGCCGGGGACTACGAGCAGTACTTC
CDR3aa: CASSQETGAGDYEQYF

v_gene: TRBV19
j_gene: TRBJ2-5
abundance: .
len: 14
d_gene: .
CDR3nt: TGTGCCAGTAGCCAAAGGACAGTCCAAGGGACCCAGTACTTC
CDR3aa: CASSQRTVQGTQYF

v_gene: TRBV5-1
j_gene: TRBJ1-1
abundance: .
len: 18
d_gene: TRBD1
CDR3nt: TGCGCCAGCAGCTTGGGACTGAAACAGGGGGTACTGAACACTGAAGCTTTCTTT
CDR3aa: CASSLGLKQGVLNTEAFF

v_gene: TRBV7-9
j_gene: TRBJ2-3
abundance: .
len: 14
d_gene: .
CDR3nt: TGTGCCAGCAGCTTGGGAAGGGGCACAGATACGCAGTATTTT
CDR3aa: CASSLGRGTDTQYF

v_gene: TRBV28
j_gene: TRBJ2-7
abundance: .
len: 13
d_gene: .
CDR3nt: TGTGCCAGCAGTTCAACAGGGACCTACGAGCAGTACTTC
CDR3aa: CASSSTGTYEQYF

v_gene: TRBV10-1
j_gene: TRBJ2-7
abundance: .
len: 15
d_gene: .
CDR3nt: TGCGCCAGCAGTGAGGTTGGTGACAGGACCTACGAGCAGTACTTC
CDR3aa: CASSEVGDRTYEQYF

v_gene: TRBV9
j_gene: TRBJ2-5
abundance: .
len: 14
d_gene: .
CDR3nt: TGTGCCAGCAGCTCCAGGACGGGGAAAGAGACCCAGTACTTC
CDR3aa: CASSSRTGKETQYF